There are a few counts of the clone carrying this T cell receptor beta chain. Individually, cDNA molecules had unique molecular identifiers attached to them. TCRdb redid the calling of the 5' RACE reads with MiXCR, one entry per CDR3 protein. The sample has tens of thousands of distinct CDR3 sequences, 3.5% to 5% seen once. The CDR3 has 15 amino acids. Germline V gene sequence: CDR1 LNHDA, CDR2 SQIVND (reference sequence). V lost 4 bases and J lost 6, with 17 bases in between. The data belong to a study of early T cells in non-severe SARS-CoV-2 infection. Background on the study: The sequenced material was bulk RNA from unsorted whole blood, and its chains were unpaired.

The chain has TRBV19 and TRBJ2-3; no reliable D call. This TCR came from an adult who was a healthcare worker with PCR-confirmed SARS-CoV-2 infection or an uninfected control (not recorded which). The sequencing sample was made of whole blood. CDR3 in amino acids: CASSKFFVGSDTQYF. The DNA of the CDR3 is TGTGCCAGTAGTAAATTTTTTGTAGGCTCCGATACGCAGTATTTT. Based on the CDR3 plus reference TRBV19 and TRBJ2-3, the full variable domain is DGGITQSPKYLFRKEGQNVTLSCEQNLNHDAMYWYRQDPGQGLRLIYYSQIVNDFQKGDIAEGYSVSREKKESFPLTVTSAQKNPTAFYLCASSKFFVGSDTQYFGPGTRLTVL.